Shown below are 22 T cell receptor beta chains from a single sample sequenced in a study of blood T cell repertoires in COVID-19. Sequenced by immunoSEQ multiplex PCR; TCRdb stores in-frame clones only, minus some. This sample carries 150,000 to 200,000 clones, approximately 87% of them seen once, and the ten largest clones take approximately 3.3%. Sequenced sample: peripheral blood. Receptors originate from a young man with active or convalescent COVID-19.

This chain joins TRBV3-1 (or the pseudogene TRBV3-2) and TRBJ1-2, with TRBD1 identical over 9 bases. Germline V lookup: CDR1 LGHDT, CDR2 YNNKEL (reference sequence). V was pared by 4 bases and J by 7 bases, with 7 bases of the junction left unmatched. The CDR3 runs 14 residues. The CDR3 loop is CASSLLQGAAGYTF. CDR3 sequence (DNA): TGTGCCAGCAGCCTACTACAGGGGGCGGCTGGCTACACCTTC.

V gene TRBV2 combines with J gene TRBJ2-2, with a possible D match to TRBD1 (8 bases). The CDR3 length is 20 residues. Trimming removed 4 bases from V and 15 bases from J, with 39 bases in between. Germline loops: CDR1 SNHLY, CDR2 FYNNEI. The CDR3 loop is CASSGGGSWTGMESAIKLFF. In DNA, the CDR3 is TGTGCCAGCAGTGGCGGGGGATCCTGGACAGGGATGGAATCGGCTATTAAGTTGTTTTTT.

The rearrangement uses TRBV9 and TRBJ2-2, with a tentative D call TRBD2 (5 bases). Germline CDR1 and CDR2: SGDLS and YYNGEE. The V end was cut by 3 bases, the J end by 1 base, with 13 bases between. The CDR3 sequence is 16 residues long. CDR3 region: CASSAQWAGNTGELFF. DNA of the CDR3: TGTGCCAGCAGCGCCCAATGGGCGGGGAACACCGGGGAGCTGTTTTTT. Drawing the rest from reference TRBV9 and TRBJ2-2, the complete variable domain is DSGVTQTPKHLITATGQRVTLRCSPRSGDLSVYWYQQSLDQGLQFLIQYYNGEERAKGNILERFSAQQFPDLHSELNLSSLELGDSALYFCASSAQWAGNTGELFFGEGSRLTVL.

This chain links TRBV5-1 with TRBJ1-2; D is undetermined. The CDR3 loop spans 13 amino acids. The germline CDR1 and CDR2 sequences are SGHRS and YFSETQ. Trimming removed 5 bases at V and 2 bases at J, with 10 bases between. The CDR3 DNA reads TGCGCCAGCAGAATAGCAGTCAACTATGGCTACACCTTC. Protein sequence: CASRIAVNYGYTF.

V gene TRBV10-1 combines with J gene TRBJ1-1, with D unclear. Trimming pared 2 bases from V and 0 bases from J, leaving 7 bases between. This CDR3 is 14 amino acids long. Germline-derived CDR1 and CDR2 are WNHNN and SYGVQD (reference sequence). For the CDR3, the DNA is TGCGCCAGCAGTGAGGGCACAGTGAACACTGAAGCTTTCTTT. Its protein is CASSEGTVNTEAFF.

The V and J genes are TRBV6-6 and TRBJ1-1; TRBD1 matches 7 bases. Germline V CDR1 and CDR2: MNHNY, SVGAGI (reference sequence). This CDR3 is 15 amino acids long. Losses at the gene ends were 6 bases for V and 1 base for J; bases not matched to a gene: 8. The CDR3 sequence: CASRNGDRENTEAFF. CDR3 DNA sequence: TGTGCCAGCAGGAACGGTGACAGGGAGAACACTGAAGCTTTCTTT.

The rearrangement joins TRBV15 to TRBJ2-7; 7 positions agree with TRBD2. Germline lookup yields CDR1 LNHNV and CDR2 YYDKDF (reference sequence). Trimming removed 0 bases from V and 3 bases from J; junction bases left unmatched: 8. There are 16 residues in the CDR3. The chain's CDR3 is CATSRDRRLADYEQYF. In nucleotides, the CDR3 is TGTGCCACCAGCAGAGATCGACGGCTAGCGGACTACGAGCAGTACTTC. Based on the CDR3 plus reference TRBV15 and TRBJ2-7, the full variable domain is DAMVIQNPRYQVTQFGKPVTLSCSQTLNHNVMYWYQQKSSQAPKLLFHYYDKDFNNEADTPDNFQSRRPNTSFCFLDIRSPGLGDTAMYLCATSRDRRLADYEQYFGPGTRLTVT.

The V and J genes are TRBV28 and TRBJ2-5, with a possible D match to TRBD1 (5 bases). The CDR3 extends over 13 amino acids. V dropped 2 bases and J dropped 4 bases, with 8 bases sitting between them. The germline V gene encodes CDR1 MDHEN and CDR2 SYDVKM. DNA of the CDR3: TGTGCCAGCAGTTTAAGGGGCTCAGAGACCCAGTACTTC. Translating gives CASSLRGSETQYF.

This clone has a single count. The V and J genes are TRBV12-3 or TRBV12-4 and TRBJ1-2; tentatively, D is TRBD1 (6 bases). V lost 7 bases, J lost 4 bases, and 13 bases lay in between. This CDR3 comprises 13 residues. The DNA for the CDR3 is TGTGCCAGCAACGGACAGTCGTCCTATGGCTACACCTTC. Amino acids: CASNGQSSYGYTF.

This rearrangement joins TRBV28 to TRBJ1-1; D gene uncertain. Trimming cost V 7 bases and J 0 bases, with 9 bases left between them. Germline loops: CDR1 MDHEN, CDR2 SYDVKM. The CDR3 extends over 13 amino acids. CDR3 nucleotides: TGTGCCAGCATGAAAGAGCTGAACACTGAAGCTTTCTTT. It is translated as CASMKELNTEAFF.

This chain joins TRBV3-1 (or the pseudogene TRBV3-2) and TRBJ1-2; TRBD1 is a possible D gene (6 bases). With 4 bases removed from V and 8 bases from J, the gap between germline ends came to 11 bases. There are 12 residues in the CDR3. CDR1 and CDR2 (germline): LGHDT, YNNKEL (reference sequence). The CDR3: CASSPGGRGYTF. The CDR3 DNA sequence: TGTGCCAGCAGCCCGGGGGGCCGGGGCTACACCTTC.

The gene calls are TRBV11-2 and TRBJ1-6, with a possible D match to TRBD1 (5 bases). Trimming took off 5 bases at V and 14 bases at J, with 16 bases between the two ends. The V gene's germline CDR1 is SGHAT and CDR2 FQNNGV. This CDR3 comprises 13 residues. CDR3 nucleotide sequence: TGTGCCAGCAGCATATCAGCGGGCAGGGCCCTCCACTTT. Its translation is CASSISAGRALHF.

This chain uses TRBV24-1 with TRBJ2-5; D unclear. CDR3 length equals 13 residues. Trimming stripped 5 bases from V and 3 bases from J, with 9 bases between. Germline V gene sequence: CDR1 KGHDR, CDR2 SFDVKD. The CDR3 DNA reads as TGTGCCACCAGTGGAGACTCTAAAGAGACCCAGTACTTC. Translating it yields CATSGDSKETQYF.

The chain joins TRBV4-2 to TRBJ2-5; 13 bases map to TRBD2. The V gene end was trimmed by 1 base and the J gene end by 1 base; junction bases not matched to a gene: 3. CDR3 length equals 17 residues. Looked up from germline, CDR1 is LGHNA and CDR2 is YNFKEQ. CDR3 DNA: TGTGCCAGCAGCCAAGCTGGGACTAGCGGGGCCCAAGAGACCCAGTACTTC. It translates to CASSQAGTSGAQETQYF.

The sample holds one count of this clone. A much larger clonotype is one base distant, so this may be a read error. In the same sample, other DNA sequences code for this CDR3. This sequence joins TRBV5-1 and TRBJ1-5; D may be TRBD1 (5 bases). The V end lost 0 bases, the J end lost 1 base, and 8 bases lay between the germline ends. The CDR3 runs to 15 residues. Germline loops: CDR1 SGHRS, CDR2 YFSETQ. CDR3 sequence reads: CASSLEGVSNQPQHF. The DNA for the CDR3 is TGCGCCAGCAGCTTGGAAGGGGTGAGCAATCAGCCCCAGCATTTT.

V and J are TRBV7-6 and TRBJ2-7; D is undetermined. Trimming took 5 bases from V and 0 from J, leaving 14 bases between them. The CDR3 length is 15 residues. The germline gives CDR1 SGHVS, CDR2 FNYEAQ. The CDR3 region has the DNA TGTGCCAGCAGCCCCACTGAACGTAGCTCCTACGAGCAGTACTTC. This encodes CASSPTERSSYEQYF.

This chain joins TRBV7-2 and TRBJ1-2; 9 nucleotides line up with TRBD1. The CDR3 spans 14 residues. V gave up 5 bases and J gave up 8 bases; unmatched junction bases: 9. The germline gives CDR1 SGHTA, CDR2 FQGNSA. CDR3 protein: CASSPTGGAFGYTF. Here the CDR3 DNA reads TGTGCCAGCAGCCCCACAGGGGGCGCTTTCGGCTACACCTTC.

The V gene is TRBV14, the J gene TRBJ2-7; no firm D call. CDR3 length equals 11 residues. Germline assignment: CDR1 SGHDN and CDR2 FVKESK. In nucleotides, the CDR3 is TGTGCCAGCAGTCACAGTTTCAGGTTGCACGTC. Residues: CASSHSFRLHV.

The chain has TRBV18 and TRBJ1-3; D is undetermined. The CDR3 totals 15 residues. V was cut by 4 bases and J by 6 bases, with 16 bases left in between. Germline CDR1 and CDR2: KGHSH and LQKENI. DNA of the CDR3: TGTGCCAGCTCACGATACCAAGGACGGGAAAACACCATATATTTT. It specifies CASSRYQGRENTIYF.

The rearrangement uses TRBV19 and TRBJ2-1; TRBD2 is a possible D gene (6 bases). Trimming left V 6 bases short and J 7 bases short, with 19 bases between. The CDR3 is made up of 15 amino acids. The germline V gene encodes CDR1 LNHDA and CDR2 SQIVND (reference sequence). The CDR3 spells CASSLQRPGDNEQFF. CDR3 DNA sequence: TGTGCCAGTAGCCTCCAGCGGCCGGGGGATAATGAGCAGTTCTTC. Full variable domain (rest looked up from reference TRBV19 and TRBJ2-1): DGGITQSPKYLFRKEGQNVTLSCEQNLNHDAMYWYRQDPGQGLRLIYYSQIVNDFQKGDIAEGYSVSREKKESFPLTVTSAQKNPTAFYLCASSLQRPGDNEQFFGPGTRLTVL.

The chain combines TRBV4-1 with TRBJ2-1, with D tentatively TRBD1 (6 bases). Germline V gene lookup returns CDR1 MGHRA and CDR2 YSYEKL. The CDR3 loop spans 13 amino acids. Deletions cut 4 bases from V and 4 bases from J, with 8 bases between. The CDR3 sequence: CASSRGQYNEQFF. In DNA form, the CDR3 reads TGCGCCAGCAGCCGTGGACAGTACAATGAGCAGTTCTTC.

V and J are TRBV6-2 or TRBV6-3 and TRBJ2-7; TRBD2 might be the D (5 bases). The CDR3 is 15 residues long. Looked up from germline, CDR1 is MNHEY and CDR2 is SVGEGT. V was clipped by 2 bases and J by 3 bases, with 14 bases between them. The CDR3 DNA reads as TGTGCCAGCAGTTACGGAGCGGTAAAGCTCTACGAGCAGTACTTC. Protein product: CASSYGAVKLYEQYF.